These 21 T cell receptor beta chains were sequenced from one sample in a study of blood T cells in healthy people across ages. The second PCR ran about 6 to 12 cycles with a sample-barcoded 5' primer and J-beta primers. TCRdb re-analysed the 5' RACE reads in MiXCR, keeping a single row per CDR3 protein. Here the sample spans some 1.4 million distinct CDR3 sequences, approximately 42% being singletons. Material for sequencing was blood. The receptor source for this set is a woman younger than 35 in good health.

This clonotype has a handful of counts. The chain joins TRBV20-1 to TRBJ2-5; D is possibly TRBD2 (6 bases). V lost 3 bases and J lost 0, with 14 bases in between. CDR3 length: 15 residues. The germline V gene has CDR1 DFQATT and CDR2 SNEGSKA (reference sequence). This CDR3 reads CSASDPREYQETQYF. CDR3 nucleotide sequence: TGCAGTGCTAGTGACCCCCGGGAGTACCAAGAGACCCAGTACTTC.

V gene TRBV20-1 combines with J gene TRBJ2-1; 7 bases map to TRBD2. The CDR3 has 14 amino acids. V was pared by 2 bases and J by 8 bases, with 9 bases of the junction left unmatched. Germline CDR1 DFQATT, CDR2 SNEGSKA (reference sequence). The CDR3 coding sequence is TGCAGTGCTAGATCGGGGACTAAACCTGATGAGCAGTTCTTC. Its translation is CSARSGTKPDEQFF.

This clonotype was detected only a few times. The rearrangement joins TRBV20-1 to TRBJ1-1; 7 nucleotides line up with TRBD1. This CDR3 has 13 residues. The ends lost 1 base at V and 1 base at J; junction bases unmatched: 0. Looked up from germline, CDR1 is DFQATT and CDR2 is SNEGSKA (reference sequence). Here the CDR3 reads CSARGTGNTEAFF. The CDR3 region has the DNA TGCAGTGCTAGAGGGACAGGGAACACTGAAGCTTTCTTT.

The table lists this clonotype with a few counts. The chain is built from TRBV20-1 and TRBJ2-5; the D gene is possibly TRBD1 (5 bases). The CDR3 is made up of 13 amino acids. Germline-derived CDR1 and CDR2 are DFQATT and SNEGSKA (reference sequence). With 6 bases removed from V and 5 bases from J, the gap between germline ends came to 16 bases. Here the CDR3 DNA reads TGCAGTGCGGATCCAGGGTCATCGGAGACCCAGTACTTC. This translates into CSADPGSSETQYF.

The chain carries TRBV5-1 and TRBJ2-5; 10 bases are shared with TRBD2. The CDR3 spans 14 residues. Germline values: CDR1 SGHRS, CDR2 YFSETQ. Trimming took 6 bases from V and 7 from J; bases not matched to a gene: 9. The CDR3 sequence is CASKEAGGPRTQYF. CDR3 coding DNA: TGCGCCAGCAAAGAAGCGGGAGGGCCAAGGACCCAGTACTTC.

This clonotype was found a few times. In DNA form, the CDR3 reads TGTGCCATCAGAGGGTCCCCAGGGGGCGGTTCACCCCTCCACTTT. It codes for CAIRGSPGGGSPLHF. The rearrangement joins TRBV10-3 to TRBJ1-6; 8 nucleotides line up with TRBD1. Germline V lookup: CDR1 ENHRY, CDR2 SYGVKD. The CDR3 is made up of 15 amino acids. V gave up 6 bases and J gave up 9 bases; unmatched junction bases: 10.

In its sample, this clonotype was seen a few times. The V call is TRBV5-1, the J call TRBJ2-3; TRBD1 matches at 8 bases. The CDR3 contains 17 residues. From germline, CDR1 is SGHRS and CDR2 YFSETQ. V lost 0 bases and J lost 3; bases outside the gene matches: 9. The CDR3 DNA reads as TGCGCCAGCAGCTTGGCCGGGCCAGGGGGCAGGACAGATACGCAGTATTTT. Translation gives CASSLAGPGGRTDTQYF.

This clonotype was counted between two and nine times. The chain carries TRBV20-1 and TRBJ2-3, with D tentatively TRBD1 (5 bases). CDR1 is DFQATT and CDR2 is SNEGSKA in the germline V gene (reference sequence). Between the trimmed V and J ends, which lost 3 bases and 2 bases, there was a span of 18 bases. The CDR3 spans 16 residues. CDR3 DNA sequence: TGCAGTGCTAGGGGGCCCTCCGCTCCCTCCACAGATACGCAGTATTTT. It codes for CSARGPSAPSTDTQYF.

The CDR3: CASSLGDRATETQYF. The CDR3 DNA is TGTGCCAGCAGCTTAGGGGACAGGGCAACAGAGACCCAGTACTTC. The chain is built from TRBV7-9 and TRBJ2-5; 9 bases align to TRBD1. The CDR3 runs 15 residues. Germline CDR1 and CDR2: SEHNR and FQNEAQ (reference sequence). V shed 1 base, J shed 4 bases, and the junction held 4 bases outside the gene matches. Drawing the rest from reference TRBV7-9 and TRBJ2-5, the complete variable domain is DTGVSQNPRHKITKRGQNVTFRCDPISEHNRLYWYRQTLGQGPEFLTYFQNEAQLEKSRLLSDRFSAERPKGSFSTLEIQRTEQGDSAMYLCASSLGDRATETQYFGPGTRLLVL.

V and J are TRBV7-9 and TRBJ2-7; 8 bases line up with TRBD2. The CDR3 is 16 residues long. V trimming: 5 bases; J trimming: 1 base; junction bases outside the gene matches: 10. Germline assignment: CDR1 SEHNR and CDR2 FQNEAQ (reference sequence). CDR3 DNA sequence: TGTGCCAGCAGCGCCAAACTAGCGGCCACTTCCTACGAGCAGTACTTC. Translation gives CASSAKLAATSYEQYF.

This clonotype has more than one count but fewer than ten. The chain joins TRBV28 to TRBJ2-1, with 11 bases fitting TRBD2. V lost 1 base to trimming and J lost 8 bases; unmatched junction nucleotides: 7. This CDR3 is 16 amino acids long. Germline V gene data show CDR1 as MDHEN and CDR2 as SYDVKM. Here the CDR3 reads CASSLSVSGGVHEQFF. In DNA, the CDR3 is TGTGCCAGCAGTTTATCGGTTAGCGGGGGGGTGCATGAGCAGTTCTTC.

The rearrangement links TRBV27 to TRBJ2-5, with 8 nucleotides matching TRBD2. Germline V gene lookup returns CDR1 MNHEY and CDR2 SMNVEV (reference sequence). The trim removed 4 bases at V and 11 bases at J, leaving 24 bases unmatched. This CDR3 is 18 amino acids long. The CDR3 reads CASSSHSSGGYETTRQYF. DNA for the CDR3: TGTGCCAGCAGTTCCCACTCAAGCGGGGGTTACGAAACTACGAGGCAGTACTTC.

The CDR3 is CASSQSQGLGYQPQHF. In DNA form, the CDR3 reads TGTGCCAGCAGCCAATCACAGGGTTTGGGGTATCAGCCCCAGCATTTT. The chain couples TRBV27 to TRBJ1-5; a weak D match, TRBD1 (6 bases). The CDR3 spans 16 residues. With 6 bases removed from V and 5 bases from J, the gap between germline ends came to 20 bases. The germline CDR1 and CDR2 sequences are MNHEY and SMNVEV (reference sequence).

The chain employs TRBV15 and TRBJ1-2; 7 bases are a match to TRBD1. V lost 5 bases, J lost 3 bases, and 9 bases stayed unmatched. The CDR3 spans 15 residues. The V gene's germline CDR1 is LNHNV and CDR2 YYDKDF (reference sequence). The CDR3 DNA reads TGTGCCACCAGCGGGCATACAGGGGAGGACTATGGCTACACCTTC. Protein: CATSGHTGEDYGYTF.

This chain joins TRBV5-1 and TRBJ2-5, with D perhaps matching TRBD2 (6 bases). Germline values: CDR1 SGHRS, CDR2 YFSETQ. With 4 bases removed from V and 3 bases from J, the gap between germline ends came to 13 bases. The CDR3 runs 14 residues. CDR3: CASSASTSKETQYF. The CDR3, as DNA: TGCGCCAGCAGCGCCTCGACTAGTAAAGAGACCCAGTACTTC.

The chain carries TRBV20-1 and TRBJ1-1, with a tentative D call TRBD1 (6 bases). The CDR3 is 14 residues long. Trimming cost V 2 bases and J 11 bases, with 21 bases left between them. CDR1 and CDR2 (germline): DFQATT, SNEGSKA (reference sequence). As DNA, the CDR3 is TGCAGTGCTAGATCTTCTCAGGGGATGGAATTGGCTTTCTTT. Its translation: CSARSSQGMELAFF.

About this clonotype itself: This may be a read error, as it is one base from a much larger clone. V usage is TRBV5-1 and J usage is TRBJ2-3, with D possibly called TRBD1 or TRBD2 (5 bases each). Trimming left V 5 bases short and J 2 bases short, with 9 bases between. This CDR3 comprises 13 residues. The germline V gene encodes CDR1 SGHRS and CDR2 YFSETQ. CDR3 nucleotide sequence: TGCGCCAGCAGGGCAGGGACCACAGATACGCAGTATTTT. Translated, it gives CASRAGTTDTQYF.

This clonotype was observed a single time. This may be a read error, as it is one base from a much larger clone. The chain uses TRBV2 and TRBJ2-6; D unclear. CDR3 length: 11 amino acids. The germline V gene encodes CDR1 SNHLY and CDR2 FYNNEI. CDR3 sequence (DNA): TGTACCGGCAGCGGGGCCAACGTCCTGACTTTC. Protein sequence: CTGSGANVLTF.

This clonotype was counted between two and nine times. This chain links TRBV5-1 with TRBJ2-1; D may be TRBD2 (6 bases). This CDR3 is 16 amino acids long. Trimming left V 0 bases short and J 5 bases short, with 15 bases between. Per the germline V gene, CDR1 is SGHRS and CDR2 is YFSETQ. CDR3: CASSLVSSAGDNEQFF. The CDR3 nucleotides read TGCGCCAGCAGCTTGGTGTCTAGCGCGGGTGACAATGAGCAGTTCTTC.

This clonotype was counted between two and nine times. The chain employs TRBV12-3 or TRBV12-4 and TRBJ2-7; D not resolved. CDR3 length: 13 residues. V lost 3 bases and J 2 bases, leaving 8 bases between the germline ends. The CDR3 region has the DNA TGTGCCAGCAGTTTTTTGTTGACCTACGAGCAGTACTTC. Its protein product is CASSFLLTYEQYF.

The rearrangement links TRBV6-2 or TRBV6-3 to TRBJ2-5; D is undetermined. The J call is doubtful: the DNA matches TRBJ2-7 better. Germline-derived CDR1 and CDR2 are MNHEY and SVGEGT. The CDR3 extends over 14 amino acids. DNA for the CDR3: TGTGCCAGCAGTTACTCGAGTGGGGTAGGCGAGCAGTACTTC. Its translation: CASSYSSGVGEQYF.